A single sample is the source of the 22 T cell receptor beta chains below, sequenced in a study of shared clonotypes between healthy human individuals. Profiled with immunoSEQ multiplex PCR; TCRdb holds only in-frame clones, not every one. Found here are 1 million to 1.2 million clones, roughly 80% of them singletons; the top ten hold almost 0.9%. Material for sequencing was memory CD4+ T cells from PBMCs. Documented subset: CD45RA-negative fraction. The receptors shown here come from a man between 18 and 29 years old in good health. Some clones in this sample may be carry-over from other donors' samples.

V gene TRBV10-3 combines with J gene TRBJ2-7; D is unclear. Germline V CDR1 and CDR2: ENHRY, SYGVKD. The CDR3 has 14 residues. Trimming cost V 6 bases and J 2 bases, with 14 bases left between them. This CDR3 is CAIRATGRTYEQYF. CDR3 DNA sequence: TGTGCCATCAGGGCAACCGGCAGAACCTACGAGCAGTACTTC.

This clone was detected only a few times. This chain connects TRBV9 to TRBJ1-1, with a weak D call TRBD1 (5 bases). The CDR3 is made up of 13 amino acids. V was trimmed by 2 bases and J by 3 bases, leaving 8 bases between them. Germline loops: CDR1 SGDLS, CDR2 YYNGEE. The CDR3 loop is CASSVRQYTEAFF. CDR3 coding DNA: TGTGCCAGCAGCGTTAGACAGTACACTGAAGCTTTCTTT. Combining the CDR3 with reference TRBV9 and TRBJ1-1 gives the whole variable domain DSGVTQTPKHLITATGQRVTLRCSPRSGDLSVYWYQQSLDQGLQFLIQYYNGEERAKGNILERFSAQQFPDLHSELNLSSLELGDSALYFCASSVRQYTEAFFGQGTRLTVV.

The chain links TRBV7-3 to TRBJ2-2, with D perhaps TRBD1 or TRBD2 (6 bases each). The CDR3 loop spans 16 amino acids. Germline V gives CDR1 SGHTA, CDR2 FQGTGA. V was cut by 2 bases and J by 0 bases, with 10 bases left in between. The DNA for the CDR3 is TGTGCCAGCAGCTTATCGGGGGCCGCGAACACCGGGGAGCTGTTTTTT. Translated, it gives CASSLSGAANTGELFF. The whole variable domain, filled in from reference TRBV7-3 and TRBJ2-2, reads GAGVSQTPSNKVTEKGKYVELRCDPISGHTALYWYRQSLGQGPEFLIYFQGTGAADDSGLPNDRFFAVRPEGSVSTLKIQRTERGDSAVYLCASSLSGAANTGELFFGEGSRLTVL.

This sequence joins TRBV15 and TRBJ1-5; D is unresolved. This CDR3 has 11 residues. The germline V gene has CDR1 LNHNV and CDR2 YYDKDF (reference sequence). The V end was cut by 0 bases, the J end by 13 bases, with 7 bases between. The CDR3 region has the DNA TGTGCCACCAGCAGAGATGGGAATCAGCATTTT. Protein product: CATSRDGNQHF.

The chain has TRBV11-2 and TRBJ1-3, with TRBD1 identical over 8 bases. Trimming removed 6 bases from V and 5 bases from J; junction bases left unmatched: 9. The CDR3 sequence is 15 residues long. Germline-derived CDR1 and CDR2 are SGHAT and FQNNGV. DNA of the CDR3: TGTGCCAGCAGTCGTCCGGGACAGGAAAGAAACACCATATATTTT. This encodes CASSRPGQERNTIYF.

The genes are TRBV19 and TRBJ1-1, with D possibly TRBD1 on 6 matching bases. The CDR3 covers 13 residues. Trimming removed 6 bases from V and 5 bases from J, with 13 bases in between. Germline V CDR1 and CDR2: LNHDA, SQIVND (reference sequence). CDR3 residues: CASRSQGWTEAFF. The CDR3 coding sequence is TGTGCCAGTAGATCACAGGGTTGGACTGAAGCTTTCTTT.

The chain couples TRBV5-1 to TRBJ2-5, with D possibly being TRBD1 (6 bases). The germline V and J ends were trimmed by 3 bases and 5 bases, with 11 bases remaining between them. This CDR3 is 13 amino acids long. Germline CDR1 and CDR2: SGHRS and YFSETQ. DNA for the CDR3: TGCGCCAGCAGCTCAGACAGGCGTGAGACCCAGTACTTC. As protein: CASSSDRRETQYF.

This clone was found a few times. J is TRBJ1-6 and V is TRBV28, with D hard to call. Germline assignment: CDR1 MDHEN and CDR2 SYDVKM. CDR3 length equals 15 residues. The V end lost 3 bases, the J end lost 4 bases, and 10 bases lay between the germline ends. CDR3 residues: CASSLRQDYNSPLHF. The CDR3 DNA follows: TGTGCCAGCAGTTTGAGGCAGGATTATAATTCACCCCTCCACTTT.

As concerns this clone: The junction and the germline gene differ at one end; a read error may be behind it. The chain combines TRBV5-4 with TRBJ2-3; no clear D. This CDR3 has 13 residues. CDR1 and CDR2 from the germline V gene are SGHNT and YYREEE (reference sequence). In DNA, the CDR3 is TGTGCCAGCAGCCTTGCTTACTCAGAAACGCAGTATTTT. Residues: CASSLAYSETQYF.

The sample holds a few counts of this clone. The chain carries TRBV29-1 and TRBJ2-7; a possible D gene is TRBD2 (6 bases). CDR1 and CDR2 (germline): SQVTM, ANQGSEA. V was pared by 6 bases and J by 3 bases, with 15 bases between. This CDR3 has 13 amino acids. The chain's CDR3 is CSVSRVGGYEQYF. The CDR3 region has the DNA TGCAGCGTGTCCAGGGTGGGAGGCTACGAGCAGTACTTC.

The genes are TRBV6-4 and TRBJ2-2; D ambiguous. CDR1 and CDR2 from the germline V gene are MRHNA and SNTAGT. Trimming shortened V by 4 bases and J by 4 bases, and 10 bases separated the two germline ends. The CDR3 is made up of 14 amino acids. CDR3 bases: TGTGCCAGCAGTGTAGGAGAGAGCACCGGGGAGCTGTTTTTT. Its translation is CASSVGESTGELFF.

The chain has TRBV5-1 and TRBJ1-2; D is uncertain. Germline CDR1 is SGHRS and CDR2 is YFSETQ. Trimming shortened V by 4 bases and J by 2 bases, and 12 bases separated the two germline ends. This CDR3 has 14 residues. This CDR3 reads CASSPVTANYGYTF. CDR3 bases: TGCGCCAGCAGCCCCGTGACTGCGAACTATGGCTACACCTTC.

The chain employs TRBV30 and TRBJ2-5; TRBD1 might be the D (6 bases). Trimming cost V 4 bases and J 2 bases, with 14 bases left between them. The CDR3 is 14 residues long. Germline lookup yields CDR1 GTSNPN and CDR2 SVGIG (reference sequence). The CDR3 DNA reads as TGTGCCTGGAAGCGGACAGTAAGTCAAGAGACCCAGTACTTC. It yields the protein CAWKRTVSQETQYF.

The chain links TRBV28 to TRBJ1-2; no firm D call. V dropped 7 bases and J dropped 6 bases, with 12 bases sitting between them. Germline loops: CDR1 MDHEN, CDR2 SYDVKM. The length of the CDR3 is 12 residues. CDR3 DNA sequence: TGTGCCAGCAACGGGAATGGAAATGGCTACACCTTC. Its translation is CASNGNGNGYTF.

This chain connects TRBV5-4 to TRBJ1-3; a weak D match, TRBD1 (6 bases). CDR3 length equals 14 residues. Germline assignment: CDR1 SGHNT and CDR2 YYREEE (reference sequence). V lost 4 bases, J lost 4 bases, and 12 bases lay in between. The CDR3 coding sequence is TGTGCCAGCAGCCAACGGACAGCCGGAAACACCATATATTTT. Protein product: CASSQRTAGNTIYF.

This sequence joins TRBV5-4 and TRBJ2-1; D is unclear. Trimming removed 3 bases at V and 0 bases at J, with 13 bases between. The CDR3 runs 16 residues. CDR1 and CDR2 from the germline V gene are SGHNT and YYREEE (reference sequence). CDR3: CASSSALRLSYNEQFF. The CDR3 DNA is TGTGCCAGCAGCTCCGCGCTGCGCCTCTCCTACAATGAGCAGTTCTTC.

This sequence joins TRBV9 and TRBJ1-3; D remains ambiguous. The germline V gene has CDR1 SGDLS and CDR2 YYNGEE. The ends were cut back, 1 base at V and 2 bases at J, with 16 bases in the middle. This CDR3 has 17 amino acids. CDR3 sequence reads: CASSVSARRGTGNTIYF. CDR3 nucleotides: TGTGCCAGCAGCGTATCGGCGCGCAGAGGGACTGGAAACACCATATATTTT.

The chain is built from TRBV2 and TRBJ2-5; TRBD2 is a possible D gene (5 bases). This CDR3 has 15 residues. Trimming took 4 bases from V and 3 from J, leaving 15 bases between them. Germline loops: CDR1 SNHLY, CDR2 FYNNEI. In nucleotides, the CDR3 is TGTGCCAGCAGTGTCGAGGGAACGACCGAAGAGACCCAGTACTTC. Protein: CASSVEGTTEETQYF.

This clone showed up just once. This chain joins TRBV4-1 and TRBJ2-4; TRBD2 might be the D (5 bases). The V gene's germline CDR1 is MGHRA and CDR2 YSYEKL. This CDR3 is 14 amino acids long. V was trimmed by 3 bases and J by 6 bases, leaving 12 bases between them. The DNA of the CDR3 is TGCGCCAGCAGCCAGGTGCTAGCCCCAAACATTCAGTACTTC. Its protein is CASSQVLAPNIQYF.

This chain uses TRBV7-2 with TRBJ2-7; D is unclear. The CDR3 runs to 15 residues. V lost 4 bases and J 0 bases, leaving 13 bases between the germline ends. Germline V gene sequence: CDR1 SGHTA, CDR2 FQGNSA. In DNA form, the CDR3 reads TGTGCCAGCAGCTCTCTGTCGGGTTTCTCCTACGAGCAGTACTTC. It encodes CASSSLSGFSYEQYF.

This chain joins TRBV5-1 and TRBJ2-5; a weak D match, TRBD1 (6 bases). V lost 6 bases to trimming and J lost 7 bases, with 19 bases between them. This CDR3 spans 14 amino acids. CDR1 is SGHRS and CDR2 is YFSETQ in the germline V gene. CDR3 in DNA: TGCGCCAGCAACCCACTGGGGGCTCATGGGACCCAGTACTTC. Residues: CASNPLGAHGTQYF.

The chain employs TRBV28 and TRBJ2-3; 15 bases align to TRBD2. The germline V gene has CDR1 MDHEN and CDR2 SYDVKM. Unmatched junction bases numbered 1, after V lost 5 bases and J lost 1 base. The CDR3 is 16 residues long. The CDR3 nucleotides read TGTGCCAGCAGTCGGACTAGCGGGAGGGGCACAGATACGCAGTATTTT. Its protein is CASSRTSGRGTDTQYF.